Presented here are 8 T cell receptor beta chains from one specimen sequenced in a study of cytomegalovirus exposure and HLA in healthy donors. Clones were sequenced by immunoSEQ multiplex PCR, and TCRdb holds only the in-frame ones, with some missing. The sample has some 290,000 clones, roughly 86% seen once. Sequenced input: PBMCs. These receptors were taken from a man in his thirties or forties in good health and CMV-seronegative.

This clone occurred once. This chain uses TRBV18 with TRBJ2-7; 13 positions agree with TRBD2. V was clipped by 2 bases and J by 2 bases; unmatched bases: 0. Per germline, CDR1 KGHSH and CDR2 LQKENI. The CDR3 loop spans 15 amino acids. CDR3 DNA: TGTGCCAGCTCACCAACTAGCGGGGGGGCCTACGAGCAGTACTTC. Translated: CASSPTSGGAYEQYF. The full variable domain, completed using reference TRBV18 and TRBJ2-7, is NAGVMQNPRHLVRRRGQEARLRCSPMKGHSHVYWYRQLPEEGLKFMVYLQKENIIDESGMPKERFSAEFPKEGPSILRIQQVVRGDSAAYFCASSPTSGGAYEQYFGPGTRLTVT.

V is TRBV5-6 and J is TRBJ2-1; 8 bases align to TRBD1. The CDR3 runs to 15 residues. The trim removed 3 bases at V and 5 bases at J, leaving 7 bases unmatched. Germline V gene sequence: CDR1 SGHDT, CDR2 YYEEEE. The CDR3 region has the DNA TGTGCCAGCAGCTCGGTAACAGGGGGGAACAATGAGCAGTTCTTC. This codes for CASSSVTGGNNEQFF.

The CDR3: CASSFYYEQYF. The CDR3 DNA is TGTGCCAGCAGCTTCTATTACGAGCAGTACTTC. The rearrangement uses TRBV7-9 and TRBJ2-7; D gene unclear. V lost 3 bases and J 4 bases, leaving 4 bases between the germline ends. Per germline, CDR1 SEHNR and CDR2 FQNEAQ (reference sequence). The length of the CDR3 is 11 residues.

The chain carries TRBV10-3 and TRBJ2-1, with TRBD2 matching 11 bases. V lost 6 bases to trimming and J lost 6 bases; unmatched junction nucleotides: 4. This CDR3 has 14 residues. CDR1 ENHRY and CDR2 SYGVKD come from the germline V gene. The CDR3 sequence is CAISTSGGLNEQFF. CDR3 DNA: TGTGCCATCAGCACTAGCGGGGGACTCAATGAGCAGTTCTTC.

The rearrangement uses TRBV7-2 and TRBJ2-7; the D gene is possibly TRBD2 (6 bases). The V end lost 4 bases, the J end lost 0 bases, and 13 bases lay between the germline ends. Germline V lookup: CDR1 SGHTA, CDR2 FQGNSA. The CDR3 runs to 15 residues. CDR3 coding DNA: TGTGCCAGCAGCTCTCGACTAGGGAGCTCCTACGAGCAGTACTTC. Translated, it gives CASSSRLGSSYEQYF. The complete variable domain, with remaining parts taken from reference TRBV7-2 and TRBJ2-7, reads GAGVSQSPSNKVTEKGKDVELRCDPISGHTALYWYRQSLGQGLEFLIYFQGNSAPDKSGLPSDRFSAERTGGSVSTLTIQRTQQEDSAVYLCASSSRLGSSYEQYFGPGTRLTVT.

This clone was picked up one time. This rearrangement joins TRBV7-8 to TRBJ1-1; TRBD1 matches at 7 bases. Germline CDR1 SGHVS, CDR2 FQNEAQ. The CDR3 has 15 amino acids. The ends lost 6 bases at V and 3 bases at J; junction bases unmatched: 10. CDR3 bases: TGTGCCAGCAGAGAGAGGGGGCCGGTAGACACTGAAGCTTTCTTT. Encoded protein: CASRERGPVDTEAFF.

In this sample, this clone turned up a few times. The J gene is TRBJ1-1, the V gene TRBV2; the D is unclear. V was clipped by 5 bases and J by 1 base, with 8 bases between them. This CDR3 is 13 amino acids long. Looked up from germline, CDR1 is SNHLY and CDR2 is FYNNEI. The CDR3 DNA follows: TGTGCCAGCAGTTGGGCAGGGAACACTGAAGCTTTCTTT. Amino acid sequence: CASSWAGNTEAFF.

The chain couples TRBV30 to TRBJ1-2; 8 bases fit TRBD1. Germline V gene sequence: CDR1 GTSNPN, CDR2 SVGIG (reference sequence). The CDR3 loop spans 14 amino acids. The trim removed 0 bases at V and 7 bases at J, leaving 7 bases unmatched. In nucleotides, the CDR3 is TGTGCCTGGAGTGTTTCAGGGGGCGCAAGTGGCTACACCTTC. Protein product: CAWSVSGGASGYTF.